These 3 T cell receptor beta chains came from one sample sequenced in a study of blood T cell repertoires in COVID-19. The method was immunoSEQ multiplex PCR; TCRdb's version includes in-frame clones alone and lacks a portion of them. The sample holds about 250,000 clones, 85% seen once. The sequencing input was peripheral blood. All receptors come from a woman aged 55-69 years with active or convalescent COVID-19.

The V call is TRBV10-2, the J call TRBJ2-2; D ambiguous. V was clipped by 7 bases and J by 4 bases, with 16 bases between them. CDR3 length: 15 residues. Germline-derived CDR1 and CDR2 are WSHSY and SAAADI. The CDR3 protein is CASTLTSYSTGELFF. The CDR3 nucleotides are TGCGCCAGCACCCTGACTTCCTATAGCACCGGGGAGCTGTTTTTT.

This chain uses TRBV19 with TRBJ2-7, with 10 bases matching TRBD2. The CDR3 consists of 15 residues. J was trimmed by 6 bases and V by 3 bases; bases with no gene match: 8. Germline V gene lookup returns CDR1 LNHDA and CDR2 SQIVND (reference sequence). In DNA, the CDR3 is TGTGCCAGTAGTATTGGTCTAGCGGGAGTTAGCGAGCAGTACTTC. Protein product: CASSIGLAGVSEQYF.

This clone occurred once. CDR3 DNA: TGTGCCAGCAGCCTCCTCCGGGACCAGGGGACTTTCTTT. This encodes CASSLLRDQGTFF. The chain has TRBV11-1 and TRBJ1-1, with D maybe TRBD1 (6 bases). Germline CDR1 SGHAT, CDR2 FQDESV (reference sequence). Trimming cost V 5 bases and J 12 bases, with 19 bases left between them. The length of the CDR3 is 13 residues.